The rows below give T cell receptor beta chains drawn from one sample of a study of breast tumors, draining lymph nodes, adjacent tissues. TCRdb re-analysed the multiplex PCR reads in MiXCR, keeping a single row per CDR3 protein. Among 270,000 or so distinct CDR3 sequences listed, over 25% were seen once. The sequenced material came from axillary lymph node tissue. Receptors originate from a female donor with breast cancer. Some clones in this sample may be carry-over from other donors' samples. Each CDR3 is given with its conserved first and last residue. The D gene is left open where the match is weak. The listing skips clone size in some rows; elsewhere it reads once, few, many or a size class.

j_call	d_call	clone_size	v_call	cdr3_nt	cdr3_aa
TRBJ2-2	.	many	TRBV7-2	TGTGCCAGCAGCCGGGGGCCTACCGGGGAGCTGTTTTTT	CASSRGPTGELFF
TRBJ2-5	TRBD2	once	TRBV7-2	TGTGCCAGCAGGATAAGTACCGGCGGGAGGGACTGCGTCCAAGAGACCCAGTACTTC	CASRISTGGRDCVQETQYF
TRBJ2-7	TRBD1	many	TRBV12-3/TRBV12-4	TGTGCCAGCACCCGGGACAGGCTAGTGGAGCAGTACTTC	CASTRDRLVEQYF
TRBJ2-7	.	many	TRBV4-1	TGCGCCAGCAGCCAAGAAGAGGTTTTCGCCTCCTACGAGCAGTACTTC	CASSQEEVFASYEQYF
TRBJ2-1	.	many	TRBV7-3	TGTGCCAGCAGCGCCAGCAGCAGGGCCGGTGAGCAGTTCTTC	CASSASSRAGEQFF
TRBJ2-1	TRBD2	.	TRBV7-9	TGTGCCAGCACCTTAGCGGGATTGAATGAGCAGTTCTTC	CASTLAGLNEQFF
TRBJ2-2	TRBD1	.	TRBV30	TGTGCCTGGAGGTGGAGGGACAGGGGACCCCGGGAGCTGTTTTTT	CAWRWRDRGPRELFF
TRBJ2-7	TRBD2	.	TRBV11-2	TGTGCCAGCAGCCGAGGACTAGCGGGAGGGACCAACTACGAGCAGTACTTC	CASSRGLAGGTNYEQYF
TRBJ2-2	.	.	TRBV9	TGTGCTAGCAGCGTAGTGGGAGAGGTTAACACCGGGGAGCTGTTTTTT	CASSVVGEVNTGELFF
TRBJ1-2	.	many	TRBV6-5	TGTGCCAGCAGACCCAGGGCTAACTATGGCTACACCTTC	CASRPRANYGYTF
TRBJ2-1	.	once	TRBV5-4	TGTGCCAGCAGCTTGGGATATAGCTCCTACAATGAGCAGCTCTTC	CASSLGYSSYNEQLF
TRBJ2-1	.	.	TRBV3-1	TGTGCCAGCAGCCAAGACCCGGACACAACCTACAATGAGCAGTTCTTC	CASSQDPDTTYNEQFF
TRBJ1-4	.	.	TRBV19	TGTGCCAGTAATATCGGCAGAGTTAATGAAAAACTGTTTTTT	CASNIGRVNEKLFF
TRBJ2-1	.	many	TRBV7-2	TGTGCCAGCAGCCCCGGGAAGGACACCTGGAATGAGCAGTTCTTC	CASSPGKDTWNEQFF
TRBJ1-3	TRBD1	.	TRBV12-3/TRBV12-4	TGTGCCAGCAGCCCAAGACAGGGGCCTGGAAACACCATATATTTT	CASSPRQGPGNTIYF
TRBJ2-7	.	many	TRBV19	TGTGCCAGTAGTGTGGCAGGATGGAGCGAGCAGTACTTC	CASSVAGWSEQYF
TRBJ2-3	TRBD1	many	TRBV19	TGTGCCAGTAGTAAACCTGGGACAGGGGACATGGGTACGCAGTATTTT	CASSKPGTGDMGTQYF
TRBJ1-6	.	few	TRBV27	TGTGCCAGCAGTTTTAGGGGAAATAATTCACCCCTCCACTTT	CASSFRGNNSPLHF
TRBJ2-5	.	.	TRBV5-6	.	CASSFYTCSARPDSPKTQYF
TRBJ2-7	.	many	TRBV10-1	TGCGCCAGCAGCTCCGGACTAAATTCCTACGAGCAGTACTTC	CASSSGLNSYEQYF
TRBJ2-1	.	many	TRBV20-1	TGCAGTGCTCGAGTTGCGGGTCCTCACAATGAGCAGTTCTTC	CSARVAGPHNEQFF
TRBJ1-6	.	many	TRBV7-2	TGTGCCAGCAGCTTAGGTCAGCGGGGGAGCTCCTCACCCCTCCACTTT	CASSLGQRGSSSPLHF
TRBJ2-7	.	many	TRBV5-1	TGCGCCAGCAGCTTCAGGGGCCAGGGGAACGAGCAGTACTTC	CASSFRGQGNEQYF
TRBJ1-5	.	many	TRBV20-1	TGCAGTGCTAGAAGGGGGAACCAGCCCCAGCATTTT	CSARRGNQPQHF
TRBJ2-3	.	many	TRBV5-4	TGTGCCAGCAGCTTGGGGGTCTTTGGAGGAGATACGCAGTATTTT	CASSLGVFGGDTQYF
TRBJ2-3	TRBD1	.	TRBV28	TGTGCCCGCGAGAGGGGACAGCACACAGATACGCAGTATTTT	CARERGQHTDTQYF
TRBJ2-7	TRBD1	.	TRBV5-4	TGTGCCAGCAGCTTGGGACAGGGGGCTTTCTACGAGCAGTACTTC	CASSLGQGAFYEQYF
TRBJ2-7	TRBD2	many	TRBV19	TGTGCCAGTAACGAGGCTAGCGGGATTCTGAGCGAGCAGTACTTC	CASNEASGILSEQYF
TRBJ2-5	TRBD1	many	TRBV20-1	TGCAGTGCCCCTCCCCCTACAGGGGTATTAGGGGAGACCCAGTACTTC	CSAPPPTGVLGETQYF
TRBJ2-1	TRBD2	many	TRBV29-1	TGCAGCGTTGCGGGGACTAGCGGGACTCACAATGAGCAGTTCTTC	CSVAGTSGTHNEQFF
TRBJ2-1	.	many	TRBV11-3	TGTGCCAGCAGCCTCACTTCCCTCTCCTACAATGAGCAGTTCTTC	CASSLTSLSYNEQFF
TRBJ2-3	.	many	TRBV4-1	TGCGCCAGCGAGGCGTTTCTAAAGGCAGATACGCAGTATTTT	CASEAFLKADTQYF
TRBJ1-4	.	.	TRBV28	TGTGCCAGCAGTTCTCGAGGGAATGAAAAACTGTTTTTT	CASSSRGNEKLFF
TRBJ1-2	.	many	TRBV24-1	TGTGCCACCAGTGACCATCAACCCGGGATTTATGGCTACACCTTC	CATSDHQPGIYGYTF
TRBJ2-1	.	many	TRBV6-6	TGTGCCAGCAGGTCCGGAAACTGGGACAATGAGCAGTTCTTC	CASRSGNWDNEQFF
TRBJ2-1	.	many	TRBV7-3	TGTGCCAGCAGCTTGTCAGAAGGGAGTTGGTCAATCGAGCAGTTCTTC	CASSLSEGSWSIEQFF
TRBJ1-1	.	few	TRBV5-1	TGCGCCAGCAGCGAACCGGGAACCCAGGGAGCTTTCTTT	CASSEPGTQGAFF
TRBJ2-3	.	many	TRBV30	TGTGCCTGGAGTGTAGTGCTAGATACGCAGTATTTT	CAWSVVLDTQYF
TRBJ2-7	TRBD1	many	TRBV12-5	TGTGCTAGTGGTACAGGACAGGGACCATACGAGCAGTACTTC	CASGTGQGPYEQYF
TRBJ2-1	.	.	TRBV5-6	TGTGCCAGCAGCTTGGTGACAGAATTAGGAGGCTCCTACAATGAGCAGTTCTTC	CASSLVTELGGSYNEQFF
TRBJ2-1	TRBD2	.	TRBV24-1	TGTGCCACCAGTGATCCGACTAGCGGGGGACGGGGGCAGTTCTTC	CATSDPTSGGRGQFF
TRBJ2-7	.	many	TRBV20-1	TGCAGTGCCCCCTCACAGGGAGAGGAGCAGTACTTC	CSAPSQGEEQYF
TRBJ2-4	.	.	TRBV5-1	TGCGCCAGCAGCTTGGCGACTAGTACAGGCTACATTCAGTACTTC	CASSLATSTGYIQYF
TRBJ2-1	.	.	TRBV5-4	TGTGCCAGCAGCTCCGGACCCCACAATGAGCAGTTCTTC	CASSSGPHNEQFF
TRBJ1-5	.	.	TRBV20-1	TGCAGTGCTCAGGACGCATCGGGACGTTATAGCAATCAGCCCCAGCACTTT	CSAQDASGRYSNQPQHF
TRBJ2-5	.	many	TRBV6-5	TGTGCCAGCAGTTACTCGCTTCGCAGGGTTAGGGAGACCCAGTACTTC	CASSYSLRRVRETQYF
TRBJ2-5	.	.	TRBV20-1	TGCAGTGGGGTCTTTTATTTTGAGCAAGAGACCCAGCACTTC	CSGVFYFEQETQHF